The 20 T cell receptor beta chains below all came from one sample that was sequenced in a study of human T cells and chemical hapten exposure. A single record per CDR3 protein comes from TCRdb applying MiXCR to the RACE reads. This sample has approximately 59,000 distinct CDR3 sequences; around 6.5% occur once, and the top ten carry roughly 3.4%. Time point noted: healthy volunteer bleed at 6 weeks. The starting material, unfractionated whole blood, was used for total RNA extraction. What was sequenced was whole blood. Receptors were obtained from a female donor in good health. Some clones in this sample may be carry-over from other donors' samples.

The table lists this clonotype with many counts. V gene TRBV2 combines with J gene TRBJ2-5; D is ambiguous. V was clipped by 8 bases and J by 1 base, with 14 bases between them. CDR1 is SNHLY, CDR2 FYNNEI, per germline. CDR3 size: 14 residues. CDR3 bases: TGTGCCAGCCAGAACGTAATCTCCCAAGAGACCCAGTACTTC. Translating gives CASQNVISQETQYF. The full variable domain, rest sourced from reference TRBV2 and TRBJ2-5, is EPEVTQTPSHQVTQMGQEVILRCVPISNHLYFYWYRQILGQKVEFLVSFYNNEISEKSEIFDDQFSVERPDGSNFTLKIRSTKLEDSAMYFCASQNVISQETQYFGPGTRLLVL.

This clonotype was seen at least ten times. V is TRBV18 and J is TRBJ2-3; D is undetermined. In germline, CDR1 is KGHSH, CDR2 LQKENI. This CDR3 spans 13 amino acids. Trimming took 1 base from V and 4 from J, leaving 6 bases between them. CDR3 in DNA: TGTGCCAGCTCACCACGTCAGGCAGATACGCAGTATTTT. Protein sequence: CASSPRQADTQYF.

As DNA, the CDR3 is TGTGCCAGCAGCTCCCCAGGGTATTGGCTCACTGAAGCTTTCTTT. Its protein product is CASSSPGYWLTEAFF. J is TRBJ1-1 and V is TRBV11-2, with TRBD1 as a possible D gene (5 bases). Germline V gene sequence: CDR1 SGHAT, CDR2 FQNNGV. V was cut by 4 bases and J by 4 bases, with 16 bases left in between. The CDR3 consists of 15 residues.

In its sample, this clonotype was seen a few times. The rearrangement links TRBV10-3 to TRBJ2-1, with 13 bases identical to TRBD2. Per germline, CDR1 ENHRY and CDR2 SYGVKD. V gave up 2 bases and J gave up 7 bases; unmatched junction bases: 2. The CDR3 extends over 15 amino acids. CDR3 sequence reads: CAISEPLAGGNEQFF. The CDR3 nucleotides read TGTGCCATCAGTGAGCCACTAGCGGGGGGGAATGAGCAGTTCTTC.

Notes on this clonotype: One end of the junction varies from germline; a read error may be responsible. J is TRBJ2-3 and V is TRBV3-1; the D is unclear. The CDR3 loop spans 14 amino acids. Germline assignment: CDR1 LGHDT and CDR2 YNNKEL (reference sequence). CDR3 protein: CTSSFTTSTDTQYF. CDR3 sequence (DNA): TGTACCAGCAGCTTTACGACTAGCACAGATACGCAGTATTTT.

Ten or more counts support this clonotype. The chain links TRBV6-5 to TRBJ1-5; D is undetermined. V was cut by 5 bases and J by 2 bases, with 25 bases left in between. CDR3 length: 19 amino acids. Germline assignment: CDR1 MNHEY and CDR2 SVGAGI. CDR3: CASSPLVAPIWNGNQPQHF. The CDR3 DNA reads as TGTGCCAGCAGTCCTTTGGTGGCCCCGATTTGGAATGGCAATCAGCCCCAGCATTTT.

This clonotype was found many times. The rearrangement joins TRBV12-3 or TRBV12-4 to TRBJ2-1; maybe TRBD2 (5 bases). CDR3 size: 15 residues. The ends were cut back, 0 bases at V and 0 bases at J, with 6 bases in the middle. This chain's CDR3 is CASSLAGVSYNEQFF. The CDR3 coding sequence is TGTGCCAGCAGTTTAGCGGGAGTCTCCTACAATGAGCAGTTCTTC.

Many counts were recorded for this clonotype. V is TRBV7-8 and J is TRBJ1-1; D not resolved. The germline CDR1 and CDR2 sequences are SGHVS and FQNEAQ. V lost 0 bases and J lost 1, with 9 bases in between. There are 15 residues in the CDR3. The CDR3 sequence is CASSLAVSGNTEAFF. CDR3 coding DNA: TGTGCCAGCAGCTTAGCGGTATCCGGGAACACTGAAGCTTTCTTT.

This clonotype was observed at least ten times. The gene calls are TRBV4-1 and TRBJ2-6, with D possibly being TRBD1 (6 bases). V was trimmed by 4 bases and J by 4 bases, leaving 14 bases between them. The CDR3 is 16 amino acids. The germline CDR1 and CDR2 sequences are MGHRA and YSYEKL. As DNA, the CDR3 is TGCGCCAGCAGCCTCTCACAGGGTTCCGGGGCCAACGTCCTGACTTTC. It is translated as CASSLSQGSGANVLTF.

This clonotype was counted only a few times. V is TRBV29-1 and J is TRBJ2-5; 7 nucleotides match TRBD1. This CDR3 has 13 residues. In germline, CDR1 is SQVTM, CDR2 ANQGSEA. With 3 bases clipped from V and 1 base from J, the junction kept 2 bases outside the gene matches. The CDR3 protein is CSVDRGLQETQYF. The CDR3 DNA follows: TGCAGCGTTGATAGGGGGCTCCAAGAGACCCAGTACTTC.

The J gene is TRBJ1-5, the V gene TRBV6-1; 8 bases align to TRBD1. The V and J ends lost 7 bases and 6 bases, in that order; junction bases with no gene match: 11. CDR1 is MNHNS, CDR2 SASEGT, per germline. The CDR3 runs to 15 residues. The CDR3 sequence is CASIIGQGQGQPQHF. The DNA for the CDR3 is TGTGCCAGCATCATAGGACAGGGTCAGGGTCAGCCCCAGCATTTT.

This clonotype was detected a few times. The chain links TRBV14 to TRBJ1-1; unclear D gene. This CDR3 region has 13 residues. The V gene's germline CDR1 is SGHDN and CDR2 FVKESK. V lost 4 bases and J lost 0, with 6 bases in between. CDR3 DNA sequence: TGTGCCAGCAGCCGACTGATGAACACTGAAGCTTTCTTT. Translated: CASSRLMNTEAFF.

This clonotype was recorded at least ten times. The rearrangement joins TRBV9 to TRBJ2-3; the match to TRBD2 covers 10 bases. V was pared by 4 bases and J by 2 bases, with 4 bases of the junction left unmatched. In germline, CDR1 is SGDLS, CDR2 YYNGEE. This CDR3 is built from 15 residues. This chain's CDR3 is CASSSGLADTDTQYF. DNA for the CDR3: TGTGCCAGCAGCTCCGGACTAGCGGACACAGATACGCAGTATTTT.

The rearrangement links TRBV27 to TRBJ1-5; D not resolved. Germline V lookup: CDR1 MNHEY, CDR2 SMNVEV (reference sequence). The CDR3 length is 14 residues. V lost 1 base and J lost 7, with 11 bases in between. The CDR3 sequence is CASSLLGPEQPQHF. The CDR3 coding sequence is TGTGCCAGCAGTTTATTAGGGCCTGAGCAGCCCCAGCATTTT.

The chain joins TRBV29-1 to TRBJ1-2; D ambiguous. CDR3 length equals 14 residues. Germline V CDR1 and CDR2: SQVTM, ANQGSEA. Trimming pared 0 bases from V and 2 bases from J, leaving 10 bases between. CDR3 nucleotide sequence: TGCAGCGTTGAAGACGGGTTCGTCAACTATGGCTACACCTTC. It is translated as CSVEDGFVNYGYTF.

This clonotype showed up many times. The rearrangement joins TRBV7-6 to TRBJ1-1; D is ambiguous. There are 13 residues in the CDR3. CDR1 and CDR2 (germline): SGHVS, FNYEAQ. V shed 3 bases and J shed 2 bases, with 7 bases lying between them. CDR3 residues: CASSFRSNTEAFF. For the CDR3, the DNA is TGTGCCAGCAGCTTCCGCAGTAACACTGAAGCTTTCTTT.

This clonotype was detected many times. CDR3: CASSSSWTGMGNEQFF. DNA of the CDR3: TGTGCCAGCTCATCAAGTTGGACAGGGATGGGCAATGAGCAGTTCTTC. The chain employs TRBV18 and TRBJ2-1; 8 bases line up with TRBD1. CDR3 length equals 16 residues. After removal of 5 bases from V and 6 bases from J, the junction contained 12 bases not matched to a gene. Looked up from germline, CDR1 is KGHSH and CDR2 is LQKENI.

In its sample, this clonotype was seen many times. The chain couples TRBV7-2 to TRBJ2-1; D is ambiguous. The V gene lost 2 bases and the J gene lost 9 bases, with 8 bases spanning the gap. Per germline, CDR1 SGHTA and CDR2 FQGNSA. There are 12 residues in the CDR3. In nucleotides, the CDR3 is TGTGCCAGCAGCTTATCCCTCATTGAGCAGTTCTTC. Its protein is CASSLSLIEQFF.

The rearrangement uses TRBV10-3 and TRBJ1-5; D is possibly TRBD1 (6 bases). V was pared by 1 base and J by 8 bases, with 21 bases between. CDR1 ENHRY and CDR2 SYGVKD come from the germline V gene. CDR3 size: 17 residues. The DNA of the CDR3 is TGTGCCATCAGTGAGTTACGACAGGTTGGGGATGGGGAGCCCCAGCATTTT. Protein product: CAISELRQVGDGEPQHF.

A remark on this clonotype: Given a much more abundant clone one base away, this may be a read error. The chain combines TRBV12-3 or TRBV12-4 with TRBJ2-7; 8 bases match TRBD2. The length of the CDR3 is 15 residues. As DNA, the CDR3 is TGTTCCAGCAGTGAGATAGGCGGGGGGTACTACGAGCAGTACTTC. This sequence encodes CSSSEIGGGYYEQYF.